Given below is one T cell receptor beta chain in context. Patients were excluded for autoimmune disease history or systemic immunosuppression. The investigators sampled blood at baseline, at cycle 4 day 1, and at cycle 7 day 1. These data come from a study of OX40 agonist ivuxolimab in advanced cancers. Overall study: Patients took ivuxolimab, an agonistic anti-OX40 (CD134) antibody. A mean age of approximately 58 years, range roughly 23 to 85, was recorded, and more than 80% were male.

Libraries were prepared by immunoSEQ multiplex PCR; TCRdb keeps only in-frame clonotypes and omits some of them. Here the sample spans 30,000 or so clones, more than 60% being singletons. The sample in question was CD4+ or CD8+ T cells sorted from blood, obtained in a trial of the OX40 agonist ivuxolimab. The source of this sequence is an adult with an advanced solid tumor such as melanoma, head and neck, liver or kidney cancer.

CDR3 DNA: TGTGCCAGCAGCCTGTCTCGGACCGAAGCTTTCTTT. Its protein product is CASSLSRTEAFF. The chain recombines TRBV7-9 with TRBJ1-1; D gene uncertain. The V gene's germline CDR1 is SEHNR and CDR2 FQNEAQ (reference sequence). Trimming took 5 bases from V and 8 from J, leaving 12 bases between them. The CDR3 has 12 residues.